Listed here are 21 T cell receptor beta chains from one sample, sequenced in a study of cytomegalovirus exposure and HLA in healthy donors. PCR was performed using 60 Vbeta and 13 Jbeta primers. Produced via immunoSEQ multiplex PCR; TCRdb's table is partial and in-frame only. Of fewer than 150,000 clones in the sample, over 65% were seen once. Specimen: PBMCs. The source is a young woman in good health and CMV-seronegative.

J is TRBJ2-7 and V is TRBV2; the match to TRBD2 covers 8 bases. J lost 4 bases, V lost 1 base, and 9 bases had no gene match. The CDR3 loop spans 16 amino acids. Germline CDR1 and CDR2: SNHLY and FYNNEI. The CDR3 is CASSEGGSGIIYEQYF. For the CDR3, the DNA is TGTGCCAGCAGTGAAGGGGGTAGCGGGATTATTTACGAGCAGTACTTC.

The table lists this clone with a few counts. The chain uses TRBV6-4 and TRBJ2-3; D is unclear. V lost 2 bases and J lost 6, with 6 bases in between. The CDR3 spans 12 residues. Germline lookup yields CDR1 MRHNA and CDR2 SNTAGT. The CDR3 here is CASSDRADTQYF. CDR3 in DNA: TGTGCCAGCAGTGACCGAGCGGATACGCAGTATTTT.

The chain links TRBV5-1 to TRBJ1-4, with D perhaps TRBD1 (5 bases). The CDR3 spans 15 residues. Trimming cost V 0 bases and J 8 bases, with 14 bases left between them. CDR1 and CDR2 (germline): SGHRS, YFSETQ. This chain's CDR3 is CASSLAGGGEEKLFF. Here the CDR3 DNA reads TGCGCCAGCAGCTTGGCCGGTGGAGGGGAGGAAAAACTGTTTTTT. Using reference TRBV5-1 and TRBJ1-4 for the parts outside the CDR3, the full variable domain is KAGVTQTPRYLIKTRGQQVTLSCSPISGHRSVSWYQQTPGQGLQFLFEYFSETQRNKGNFPGRFSGRQFSNSRSEMNVSTLELGDSALYLCASSLAGGGEEKLFFGSGTQLSVL.

The chain uses TRBV6-5 and TRBJ2-5; 7 bases align to TRBD1. Germline V gene sequence: CDR1 MNHEY, CDR2 SVGAGI. V lost 5 bases to trimming and J lost 5 bases; unmatched junction nucleotides: 8. The CDR3 covers 14 residues. CDR3 loop: CASSEGYRGETQYF. DNA for the CDR3: TGTGCCAGCAGTGAGGGGTACAGGGGCGAGACCCAGTACTTC.

The chain employs TRBV5-1 and TRBJ2-7; 7 bases match TRBD1. Per the germline V gene, CDR1 is SGHRS and CDR2 is YFSETQ. With 0 bases clipped from V and 5 bases from J, the junction kept 8 bases outside the gene matches. CDR3 length: 15 residues. The CDR3 sequence: CASSLGGGRTDEQYF. CDR3 DNA: TGCGCCAGCAGCTTGGGAGGGGGCCGGACCGACGAGCAGTACTTC.

In its sample, this clone was seen a few times. This chain joins TRBV9 and TRBJ2-1; D not certain. V lost 1 base, J lost 3 bases, and 8 bases lay in between. The CDR3 has 14 amino acids. Germline values: CDR1 SGDLS, CDR2 YYNGEE. The DNA of the CDR3 is TGTGCCAGCAGCGTAAGACTTAACTACAATGAGCAGTTCTTC. Residues: CASSVRLNYNEQFF.

The chain joins TRBV5-1 to TRBJ2-7; the match to TRBD1 covers 7 bases. V was pared by 3 bases and J by 3 bases, with 9 bases of the junction left unmatched. Germline values: CDR1 SGHRS, CDR2 YFSETQ. CDR3 size: 15 residues. CDR3 residues: CASSSTGTEDYEQYF. The CDR3 coding sequence is TGCGCCAGCAGCTCCACCGGGACAGAGGACTACGAGCAGTACTTC.

The J gene is TRBJ2-7, the V gene TRBV2; tentatively, D is TRBD1 (5 bases). The CDR3 sequence is 12 residues long. The V gene's germline CDR1 is SNHLY and CDR2 FYNNEI. The ends were cut back, 9 bases at V and 3 bases at J, with 12 bases in the middle. The CDR3: CARRPRDYEQYV. The CDR3 DNA reads TGTGCCAGGCGTCCCAGGGACTACGAGCAGTACGTC.

This clone came up a few times. The CDR3 loop reads CATSRGPTEAFF. The CDR3 DNA reads TGTGCCACCTCGAGGGGGCCCACTGAAGCTTTCTTT. This chain links TRBV5-6 with TRBJ1-1; 7 positions agree with TRBD1. CDR1 is SGHDT and CDR2 is YYEEEE in the germline V gene. Losses at the gene ends were 9 bases for V and 4 bases for J; bases not matched to a gene: 6. This CDR3 contains 12 residues. Using reference TRBV5-6 and TRBJ1-1 for the parts outside the CDR3, the full variable domain is DAGVTQSPTHLIKTRGQQVTLRCSPKSGHDTVSWYQQALGQGPQFIFQYYEEEERQRGNFPDRFSGHQFPNYSSELNVNALLLGDSALYLCATSRGPTEAFFGQGTRLTVV.

The J gene is TRBJ2-5, the V gene TRBV28, with 7 positions matching TRBD1. Germline CDR1 MDHEN, CDR2 SYDVKM. Trimming took 1 base from V and 11 from J; bases not matched to a gene: 10. The CDR3 runs to 14 residues. The CDR3 DNA is TGTGCCAGCAGTTTATTACAGGGGTCGGGTGAGCAGTACTTC. This gives the protein CASSLLQGSGEQYF.

This chain joins TRBV25-1 and TRBJ1-2; TRBD1 matches at 7 bases. The CDR3 is 13 residues long. Germline-derived CDR1 and CDR2 are MGHDK and SYGVNS. Losses at the gene ends were 8 bases for V and 6 bases for J; bases not matched to a gene: 9. This CDR3 is CASSDRAENGYTF. The CDR3 DNA follows: TGTGCCAGCTCCGACAGGGCGGAGAATGGCTACACCTTC.

This clone was observed a single time. The gene calls are TRBV28 and TRBJ1-5; 8 bases fit TRBD1. CDR1 is MDHEN, CDR2 SYDVKM, per germline. CDR3 length equals 14 residues. The ends lost 6 bases at V and 5 bases at J; junction bases unmatched: 6. The CDR3: CASSTGQDYQPQHF. In nucleotides, the CDR3 is TGTGCCAGCAGCACGGGACAGGACTATCAGCCCCAGCATTTT.

The V gene is TRBV29-1, the J gene TRBJ2-5; weak D call: TRBD2 (5 bases). The germline V gene encodes CDR1 SQVTM and CDR2 ANQGSEA. The CDR3 is 12 amino acids. Trimming took off 4 bases at V and 7 bases at J, with 13 bases between the two ends. In nucleotides, the CDR3 is TGCAGCGTTGCGGCTAGCTCGGGGACCCAGTACTTC. Amino acids: CSVAASSGTQYF.

The genes are TRBV4-1 and TRBJ1-2; no clear D. V lost 1 base and J 2 bases, leaving 5 bases between the germline ends. The CDR3 contains 13 residues. In germline, CDR1 is MGHRA, CDR2 YSYEKL. The CDR3 region has the DNA TGCGCCAGCAGCCAAGGAGGGAACTATGGCTACACCTTC. Protein product: CASSQGGNYGYTF.

V is TRBV11-2 and J is TRBJ2-3, with 9 bases lining up with TRBD2. V was pared by 4 bases and J by 7 bases, with 9 bases of the junction left unmatched. CDR3 length equals 15 residues. From germline, CDR1 is SGHAT and CDR2 FQNNGV. This CDR3 reads CASSSLSGGGNTQYF. The CDR3 DNA follows: TGTGCCAGCAGCTCACTTAGCGGGGGCGGGAATACGCAGTATTTT.

This clone has a handful of counts. This chain links TRBV5-1 with TRBJ1-2; 9 bases line up with TRBD1. This CDR3 region has 17 residues. Per germline, CDR1 SGHRS and CDR2 YFSETQ. The trim removed 4 bases at V and 4 bases at J, leaving 14 bases unmatched. The CDR3 sequence: CASSDTGTGNKGYGYTF. The CDR3 DNA is TGCGCCAGCAGCGACACCGGGACAGGGAATAAGGGCTATGGCTACACCTTC.

The chain combines TRBV7-8 with TRBJ1-5, with TRBD1 matching 10 bases. Germline CDR1 reads SGHVS; CDR2 reads FQNEAQ. This CDR3 is built from 16 residues. The trim removed 1 base at V and 5 bases at J, leaving 5 bases unmatched. CDR3 protein: CASSLGRQGAYQPQHF. Written as DNA, the CDR3 is TGTGCCAGCAGCTTAGGTAGACAGGGGGCCTATCAGCCCCAGCATTTT.

This clone was counted only a few times. The genes are TRBV9 and TRBJ1-2; D uncertain. V lost 4 bases and J lost 4, with 11 bases in between. The CDR3 totals 13 residues. Germline CDR1 and CDR2: SGDLS and YYNGEE. CDR3 protein: CASSPQEGYGYTF. CDR3 DNA sequence: TGTGCCAGCAGCCCTCAGGAAGGCTATGGCTACACCTTC. The full variable domain, in which reference TRBV9 and TRBJ1-2 provide the parts outside the CDR3, is DSGVTQTPKHLITATGQRVTLRCSPRSGDLSVYWYQQSLDQGLQFLIQYYNGEERAKGNILERFSAQQFPDLHSELNLSSLELGDSALYFCASSPQEGYGYTFGSGTRLTVV.

J is TRBJ2-3 and V is TRBV30; TRBD2 is a possible D gene (6 bases). The V gene's germline CDR1 is GTSNPN and CDR2 SVGIG (reference sequence). Trimming removed 0 bases from V and 3 bases from J, with 10 bases in between. The CDR3 extends over 14 amino acids. This CDR3 is CAWSVAGPTDTQYF. The CDR3, as DNA: TGTGCCTGGAGTGTCGCGGGGCCGACAGATACGCAGTATTTT.

The V and J genes are TRBV10-3 and TRBJ2-1, with TRBD2 matching 7 bases. The CDR3 is 14 residues long. Germline V gene lookup returns CDR1 ENHRY and CDR2 SYGVKD. V trimming: 4 bases; J trimming: 5 bases; junction bases outside the gene matches: 5. The CDR3 region is CAISASGGDNEQFF. CDR3 nucleotide sequence: TGTGCCATCAGTGCTAGCGGAGGGGACAATGAGCAGTTCTTC.

There are a few counts of this clone. V is TRBV5-1 and J is TRBJ1-4; 10 nucleotides agree with TRBD1. The germline V gene has CDR1 SGHRS and CDR2 YFSETQ. V was pared by 0 bases and J by 8 bases, with 4 bases of the junction left unmatched. The CDR3 is 15 residues long. CDR3 coding DNA: TGCGCCAGCAGCTTGGCCGGGACAGGGGACGAAAAACTGTTTTTT. As protein: CASSLAGTGDEKLFF.